This T cell receptor beta chain is from a study of T-cell memory formation after mild COVID-19. Points from the study as a whole: Memory cells collected pre-infection included some clones that later responded, suggesting cross-reactive memory joined.

Using its own MiXCR run on the 5' RACE reads, TCRdb lists one record per CDR3 protein. The sample includes some 350,000 distinct CDR3 sequences, around 15% of them seen just once. This clonotype has more than one count but fewer than ten. Antigen specificity is unknown. J lost 8 bases, V lost 2 bases, and 8 bases had no gene match. Per germline, CDR1 GTSNPN and CDR2 SVGIG (reference sequence). The length of the CDR3 is 15 residues. The TCR was taken from a man aged 18 to 29 who had mild COVID-19 (a few samples of this study predate the infection). Cell type and time point are not known. The chain carries TRBV30 and TRBJ2-3; 12 positions agree with TRBD1. The sequencing sample was made of PBMCs or a T cell subset sorted from them (not recorded which). The CDR3 DNA follows: TGTGCCTGGAGTAAAGGGACAGGGGGCAGGTCTACGCAGTATTTT. This gives the protein CAWSKGTGGRSTQYF.